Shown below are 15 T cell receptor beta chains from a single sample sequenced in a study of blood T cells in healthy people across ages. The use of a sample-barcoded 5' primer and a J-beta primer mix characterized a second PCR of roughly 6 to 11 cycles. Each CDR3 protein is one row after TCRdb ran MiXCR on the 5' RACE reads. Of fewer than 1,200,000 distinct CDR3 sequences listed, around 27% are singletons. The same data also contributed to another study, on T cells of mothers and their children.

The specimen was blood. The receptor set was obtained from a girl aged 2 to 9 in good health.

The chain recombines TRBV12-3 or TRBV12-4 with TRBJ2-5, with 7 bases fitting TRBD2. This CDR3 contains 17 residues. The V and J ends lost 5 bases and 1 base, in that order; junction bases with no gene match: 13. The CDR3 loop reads CASSLGRGRQIQETQYF. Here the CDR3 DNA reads TGTGCCAGCAGTCTTGGGAGGGGTCGGCAAATCCAAGAGACCCAGTACTTC.

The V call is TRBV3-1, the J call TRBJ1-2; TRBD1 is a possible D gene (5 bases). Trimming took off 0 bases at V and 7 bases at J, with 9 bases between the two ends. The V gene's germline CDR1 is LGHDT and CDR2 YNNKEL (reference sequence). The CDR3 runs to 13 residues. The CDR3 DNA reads TGTGCCAGCAGCCAAGACAGGGAAGTTGGCTACACCTTC. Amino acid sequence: CASSQDREVGYTF.

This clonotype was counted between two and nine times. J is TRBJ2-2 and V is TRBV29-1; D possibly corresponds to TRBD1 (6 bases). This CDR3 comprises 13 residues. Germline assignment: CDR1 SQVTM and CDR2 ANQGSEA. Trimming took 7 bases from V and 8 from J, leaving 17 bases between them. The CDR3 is CSARDIISGELFF. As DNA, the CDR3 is TGCAGCGCGAGGGACATTATTTCAGGGGAGCTGTTTTTT.

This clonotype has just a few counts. CDR3 bases: TGCAGCGTTGAAGCGACAGGGAGGTCCGAGCAGTACTTC. Protein: CSVEATGRSEQYF. The V and J genes are TRBV29-1 and TRBJ2-7; the D gene is possibly TRBD1 (7 bases). CDR3 size: 13 residues. V was shortened by 1 base and J by 6 bases, with 13 bases between the two germline ends. Germline CDR1 reads SQVTM; CDR2 reads ANQGSEA.

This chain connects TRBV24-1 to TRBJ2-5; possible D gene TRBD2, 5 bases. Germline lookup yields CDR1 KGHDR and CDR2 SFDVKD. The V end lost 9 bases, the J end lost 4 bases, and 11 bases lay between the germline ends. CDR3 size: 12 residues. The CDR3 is CATAGEGETQYF. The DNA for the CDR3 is TGTGCCACCGCCGGAGAGGGAGAGACCCAGTACTTC.

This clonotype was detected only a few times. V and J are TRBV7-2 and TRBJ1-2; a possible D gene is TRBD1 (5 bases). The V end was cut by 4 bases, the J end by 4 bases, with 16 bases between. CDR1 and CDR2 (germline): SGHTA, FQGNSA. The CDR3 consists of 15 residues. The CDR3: CASSSFKSGPYGYTF. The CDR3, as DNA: TGTGCCAGCAGCTCCTTTAAGTCGGGACCCTATGGCTACACCTTC.

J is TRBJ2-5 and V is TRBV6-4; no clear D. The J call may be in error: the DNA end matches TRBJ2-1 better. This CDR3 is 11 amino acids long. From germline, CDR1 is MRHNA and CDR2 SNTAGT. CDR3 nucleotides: TGTGCCAGCGGGAATTGGGGTGTGCAGTTCTTC. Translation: CASGNWGVQFF.

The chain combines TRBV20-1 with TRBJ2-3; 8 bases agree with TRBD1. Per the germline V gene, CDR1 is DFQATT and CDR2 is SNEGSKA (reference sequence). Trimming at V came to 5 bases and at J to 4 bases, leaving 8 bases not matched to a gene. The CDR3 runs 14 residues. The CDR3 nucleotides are TGCAGTGCTTCTCACACAGGGGGACCAGATACGCAGTATTTT. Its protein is CSASHTGGPDTQYF.

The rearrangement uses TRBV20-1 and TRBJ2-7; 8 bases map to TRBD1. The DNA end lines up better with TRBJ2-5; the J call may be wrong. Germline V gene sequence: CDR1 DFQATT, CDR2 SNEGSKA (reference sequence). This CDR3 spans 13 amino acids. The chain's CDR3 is CSALTRGLETQYF. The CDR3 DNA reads TGCAGTGCCCTAACCAGGGGGCTGGAGACCCAGTACTTC.

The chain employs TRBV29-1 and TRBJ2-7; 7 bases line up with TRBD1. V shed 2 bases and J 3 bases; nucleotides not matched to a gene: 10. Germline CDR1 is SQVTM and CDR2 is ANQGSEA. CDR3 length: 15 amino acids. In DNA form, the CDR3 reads TGCAGCGTTGAATCTAAGGGACAGCTACTCTACGAGCAGTACTTC. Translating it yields CSVESKGQLLYEQYF.

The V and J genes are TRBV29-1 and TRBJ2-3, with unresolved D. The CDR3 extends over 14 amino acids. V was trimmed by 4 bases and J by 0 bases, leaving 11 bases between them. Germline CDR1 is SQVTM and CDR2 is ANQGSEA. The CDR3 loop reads CSVVSVTSTDTQYF. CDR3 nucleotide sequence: TGCAGCGTTGTCAGCGTTACTAGCACAGATACGCAGTATTTT.

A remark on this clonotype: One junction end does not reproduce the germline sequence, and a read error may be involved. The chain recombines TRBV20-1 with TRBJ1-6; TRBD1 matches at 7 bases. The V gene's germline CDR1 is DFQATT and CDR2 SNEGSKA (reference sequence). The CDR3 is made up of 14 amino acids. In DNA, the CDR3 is TGCAGTGCTAGAGACAGGACAGGTGTCTCACCCCTCCGCTTT. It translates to CSARDRTGVSPLRF.

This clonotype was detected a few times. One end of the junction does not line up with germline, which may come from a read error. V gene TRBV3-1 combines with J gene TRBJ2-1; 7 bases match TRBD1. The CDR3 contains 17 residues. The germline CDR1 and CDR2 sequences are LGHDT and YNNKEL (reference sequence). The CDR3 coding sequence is TGTGCCGGCAGCCAACAATTCGGGACAGAATCCTACAATGAGCAGTTCTTC. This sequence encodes CAGSQQFGTESYNEQFF.

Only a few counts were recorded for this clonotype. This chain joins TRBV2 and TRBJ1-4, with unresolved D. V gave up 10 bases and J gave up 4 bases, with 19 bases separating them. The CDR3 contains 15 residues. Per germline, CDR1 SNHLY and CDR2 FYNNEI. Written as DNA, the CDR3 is TGTGCCACCAACCGTGTCATGGGCCTTAATGAAAAACTGTTTTTT. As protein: CATNRVMGLNEKLFF.

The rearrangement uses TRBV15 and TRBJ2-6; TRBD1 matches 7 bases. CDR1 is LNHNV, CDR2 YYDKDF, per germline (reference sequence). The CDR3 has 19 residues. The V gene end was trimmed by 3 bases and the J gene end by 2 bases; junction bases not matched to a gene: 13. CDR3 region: CATSSPSGTVIAGANVLTF. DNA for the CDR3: TGTGCCACCAGCAGTCCCTCGGGGACAGTGATTGCTGGGGCCAACGTCCTGACTTTC.